The present TCR beta chain was sequenced within a study of blood T cell repertoires in COVID-19. Study in general: Samples taken during acute and convalescent COVID-19 were collected in the United States, Italy and Spain. Nucleic acid was either cDNA or gDNA, and it came from T cells, B-cell-depleted T cells, or PBMCs.

In the study's own analysis: Quantification of nucleated cells was approximated via reference gene primer amplification. The repertoire was sequenced with immunoSEQ multiplex PCR; TCRdb's copy has only in-frame clones and lacks some. Clone size and V and J calls were adopted from that table, with D and trimming inferred from the DNA. The sample records 50,000 to 75,000 clones, more than 60% being singletons. The receptor's source is a man in his 60s with acute or convalescent COVID-19. Sequences were obtained from peripheral blood.

CDR3 sequence: CASSPTRGRRSEAFF. CDR3 sequence (DNA): TGTGCCAGCAGCCCTACAAGGGGGCGTCGTTCTGAAGCTTTCTTT. The rearrangement joins TRBV11-2 to TRBJ1-1; 7 nucleotides align to TRBD1. The trim removed 5 bases at V and 6 bases at J, leaving 12 bases unmatched. CDR3 length: 15 residues. Germline V gene lookup returns CDR1 SGHAT and CDR2 FQNNGV. The full variable domain, in which reference TRBV11-2 and TRBJ1-1 provide the parts outside the CDR3, is EAGVAQSPRYKIIEKRQSVAFWCNPISGHATLYWYQQILGQGPKLLIQFQNNGVVDDSQLPKDRFSAERLKGVDSTLKIQPAKLEDSAVYLCASSPTRGRRSEAFFGQGTRLTVV.